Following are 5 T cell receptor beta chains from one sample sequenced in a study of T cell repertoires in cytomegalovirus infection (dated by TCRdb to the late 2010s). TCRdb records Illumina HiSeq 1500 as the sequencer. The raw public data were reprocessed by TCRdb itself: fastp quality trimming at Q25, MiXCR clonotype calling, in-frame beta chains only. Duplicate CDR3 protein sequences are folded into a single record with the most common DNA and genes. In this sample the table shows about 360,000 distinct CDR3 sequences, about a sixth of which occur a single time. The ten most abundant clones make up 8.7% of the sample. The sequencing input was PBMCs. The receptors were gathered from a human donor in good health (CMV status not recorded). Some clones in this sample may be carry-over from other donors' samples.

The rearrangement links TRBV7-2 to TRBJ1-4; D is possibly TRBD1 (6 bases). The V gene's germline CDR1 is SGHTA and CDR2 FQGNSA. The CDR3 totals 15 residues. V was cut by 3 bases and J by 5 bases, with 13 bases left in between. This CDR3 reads CASSFLKGENEKLFF. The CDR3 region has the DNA TGTGCCAGCAGCTTTCTAAAGGGGGAGAATGAAAAACTGTTTTTT. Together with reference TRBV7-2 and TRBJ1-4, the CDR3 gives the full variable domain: GAGVSQSPSNKVTEKGKDVELRCDPISGHTALYWYRQSLGQGLEFLIYFQGNSAPDKSGLPSDRFSAERTGGSVSTLTIQRTQQEDSAVYLCASSFLKGENEKLFFGSGTQLSVL.

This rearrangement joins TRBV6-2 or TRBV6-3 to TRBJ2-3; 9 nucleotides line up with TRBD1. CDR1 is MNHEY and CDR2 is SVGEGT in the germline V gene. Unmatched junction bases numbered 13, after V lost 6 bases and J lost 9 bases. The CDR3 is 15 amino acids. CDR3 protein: CASSPNRDRAFTQYF. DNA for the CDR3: TGTGCCAGCAGCCCGAACCGGGACAGGGCATTCACGCAGTATTTT.

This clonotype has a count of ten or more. The CDR3 region is CASSFSGARDTQYF. The CDR3 nucleotides are TGTGCCAGCAGTTTTTCCGGGGCAAGGGATACGCAGTATTTT. The V and J genes are TRBV12-3 or TRBV12-4 and TRBJ2-3; perhaps D is TRBD1 or TRBD2 (5 bases each). With 3 bases removed from V and 6 bases from J, the gap between germline ends came to 13 bases. The length of the CDR3 is 14 residues.

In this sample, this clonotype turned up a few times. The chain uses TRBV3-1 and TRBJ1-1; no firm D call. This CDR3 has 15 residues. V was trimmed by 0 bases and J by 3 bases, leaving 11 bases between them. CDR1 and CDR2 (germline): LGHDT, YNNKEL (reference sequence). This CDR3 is CASSQEGYLDTEAFF. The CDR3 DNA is TGTGCCAGCAGCCAAGAAGGGTATTTGGACACTGAAGCTTTCTTT.

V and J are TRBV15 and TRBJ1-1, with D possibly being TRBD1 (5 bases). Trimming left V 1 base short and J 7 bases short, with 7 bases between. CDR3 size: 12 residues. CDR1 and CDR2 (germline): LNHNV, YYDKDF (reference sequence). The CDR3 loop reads CATSRGRGEAFF. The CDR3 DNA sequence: TGTGCCACCAGCAGAGGAAGGGGTGAAGCTTTCTTT.